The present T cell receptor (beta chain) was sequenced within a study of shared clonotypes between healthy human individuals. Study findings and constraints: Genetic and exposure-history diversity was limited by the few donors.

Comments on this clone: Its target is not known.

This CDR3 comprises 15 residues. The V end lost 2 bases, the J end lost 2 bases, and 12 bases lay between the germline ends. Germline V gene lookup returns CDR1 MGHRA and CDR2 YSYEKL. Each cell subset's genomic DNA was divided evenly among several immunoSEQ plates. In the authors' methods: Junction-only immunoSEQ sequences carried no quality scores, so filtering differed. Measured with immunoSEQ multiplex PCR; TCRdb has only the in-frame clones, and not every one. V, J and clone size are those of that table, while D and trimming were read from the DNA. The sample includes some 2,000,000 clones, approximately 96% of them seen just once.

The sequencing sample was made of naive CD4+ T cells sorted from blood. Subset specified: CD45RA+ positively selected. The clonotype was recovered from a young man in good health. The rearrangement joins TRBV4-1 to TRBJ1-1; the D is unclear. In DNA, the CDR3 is TGCGCCAGCAGCCAAAACGGTCAGGCCAACACTGAAGCTTTCTTT. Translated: CASSQNGQANTEAFF.